In this sample, the clone carrying this T cell receptor (beta chain) turned up many times. Its antigen is not known. Each CDR3 protein gets one entry after TCRdb re-called the reads with MiXCR. Of roughly 500,000 distinct CDR3 sequences listed, roughly 34% are singletons. The source of the sample is a study of T cell repertoires in cytomegalovirus infection. Study background: HLA-C-restricted CMV epitopes, recently identified, and well-studied HLA-B-restricted ones were used by the study. Evidence of both CMV infection and a matching HLA type came from public TCR beta signatures. Notes on the study in general: HLA-C-restricted CMV-specific TCR beta clonotypes were dominant in the ex vivo response.

Looked up from germline, CDR1 is SGHVS and CDR2 is FNYEAQ. The CDR3 spans 18 residues. V lost 1 base and J lost 4, with 22 bases in between. The chain joins TRBV7-6 to TRBJ2-5; D might be TRBD2 (6 bases). This specimen consisted of cultured PBMCs, obtained from culture after CMV antigen stimulation. This TCR was recovered from a human donor in good health (CMV status not recorded). Some clones in this sample may be carry-over from other donors' samples. CDR3: CASSLDNQSSASSETQYF. The CDR3 bases are TGTGCCAGCAGCTTAGATAACCAATCTAGCGCCTCTTCAGAGACCCAGTACTTC.